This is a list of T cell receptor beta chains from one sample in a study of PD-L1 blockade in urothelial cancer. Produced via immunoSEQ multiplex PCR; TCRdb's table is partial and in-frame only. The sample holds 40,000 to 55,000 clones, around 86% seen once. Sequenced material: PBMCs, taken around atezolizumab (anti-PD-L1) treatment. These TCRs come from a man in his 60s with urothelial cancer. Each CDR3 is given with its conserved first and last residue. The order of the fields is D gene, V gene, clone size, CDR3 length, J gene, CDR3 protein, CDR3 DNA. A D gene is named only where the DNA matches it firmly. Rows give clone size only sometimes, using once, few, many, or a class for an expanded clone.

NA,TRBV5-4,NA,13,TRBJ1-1,CASSSLPDTEAFF,TGTGCCAGCAGCTCGTTACCGGACACTGAAGCTTTCTTT
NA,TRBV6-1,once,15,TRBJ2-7,CASSESTGPDYEQYF,TGTGCCAGCAGTGAATCGACAGGTCCGGATTACGAGCAGTACTTC
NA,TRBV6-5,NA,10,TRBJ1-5,CASSYAAEHF,TGTGCCAGCAGTTACGCGGCAGAGCATTTT
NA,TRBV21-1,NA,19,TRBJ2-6,CASSKGTSGGDSGANVLTF,TGTGCCAGCAGCAAAGGGACTAGCGGGGGCGACTCTGGGGCCAACGTCCTGACTTTC
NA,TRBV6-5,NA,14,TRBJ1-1,CASSYIRGYAEAFF,TGTGCCAGCAGTTACATACGGGGTTACGCTGAAGCTTTCTTT
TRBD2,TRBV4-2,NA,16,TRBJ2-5,CASSEVAGRTGGTQYF,TGTGCCAGCAGCGAAGTAGCGGGGCGGACCGGAGGTACCCAGTACTTC
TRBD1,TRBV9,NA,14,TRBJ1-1,CASSAVTGQGEAFF,TGTGCCAGCAGCGCCGTGACAGGGCAGGGTGAAGCTTTCTTT
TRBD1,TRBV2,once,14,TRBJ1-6,CASSRTGANSPLHF,TGTGCCAGCAGTAGGACAGGGGCTAATTCACCCCTCCACTTT
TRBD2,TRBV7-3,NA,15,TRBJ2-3,CASSSSSGERDTQYF,TGTGCCAGCAGCTCCTCTAGCGGGGAGCGAGATACGCAGTATTTT
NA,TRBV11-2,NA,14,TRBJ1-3,CASTAVRSGNTIYF,TGTGCCAGCACCGCGGTACGCTCTGGAAACACCATATATTTT
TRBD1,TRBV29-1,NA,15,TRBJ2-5,CSVGLGQGAGETQYF,TGCAGCGTCGGCCTGGGTCAGGGGGCAGGTGAGACCCAGTACTTC
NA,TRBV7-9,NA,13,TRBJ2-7,CASKRTDSYEQYF,TGTGCCAGCAAACGGACAGATTCCTACGAGCAGTACTTC
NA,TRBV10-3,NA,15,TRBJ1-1,CAISESGTPGTEAFF,TGTGCCATCAGTGAGTCTGGGACACCGGGCACTGAAGCTTTCTTT
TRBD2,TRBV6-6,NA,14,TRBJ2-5,CASSSGGRWETQYF,TGTGCCAGCAGTTCGGGGGGGCGATGGGAGACCCAGTACTTC
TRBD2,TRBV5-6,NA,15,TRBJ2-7,CASSFGGGLAYEQYF,TGTGCCAGCAGCTTTGGGGGGGGGTTGGCCTACGAGCAGTACTTC
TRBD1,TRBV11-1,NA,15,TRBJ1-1,CASSLMGQRNTEAFF,TGTGCCAGCAGCTTAATGGGACAGAGGAACACTGAAGCTTTCTTT
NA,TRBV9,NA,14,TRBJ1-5,CASSGDKLAEPQHF,TGTGCCAGCAGCGGGGACAAGCTAGCGGAGCCCCAGCATTTT
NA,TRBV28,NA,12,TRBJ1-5,CASSQGGQPQHF,TGTGCCAGCAGTCAAGGAGGTCAGCCCCAGCATTTT
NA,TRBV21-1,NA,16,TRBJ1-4,CASSKTRQGANEKLFF,TGTGCCAGCAGCAAGACTCGACAGGGGGCGAATGAAAAACTGTTTTTT
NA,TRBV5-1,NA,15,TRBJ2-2,CASSFYYANTGELFF,TGCGCCAGCAGCTTCTACTACGCGAACACCGGGGAGCTGTTTTTT
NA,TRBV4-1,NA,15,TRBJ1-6,CASSPWTEPNSPLHF,TGCGCCAGCAGCCCCTGGACAGAGCCTAATTCACCCCTCCACTTT
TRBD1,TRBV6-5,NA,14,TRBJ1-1,CASRRDRGNTEAFF,TGTGCCAGCAGAAGGGACAGGGGGAACACTGAAGCTTTCTTT
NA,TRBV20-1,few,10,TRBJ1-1,CSASGGEAFF,TGCAGTGCTAGCGGGGGTGAAGCTTTCTTT
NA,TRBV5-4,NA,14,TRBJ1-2,CASNTPPGRDGYTF,TGTGCCAGCAACACACCCCCGGGGAGAGATGGCTACACCTTC
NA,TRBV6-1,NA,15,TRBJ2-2,CASSPRAGNIGELFF,TGTGCCAGCAGCCCTAGGGCAGGGAATATCGGGGAGCTGTTTTTT
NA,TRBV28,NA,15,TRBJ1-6,CASTSPGGVDSPLHF,TGTGCCAGCACCTCACCGGGGGGGGTTGATTCACCCCTCCACTTT
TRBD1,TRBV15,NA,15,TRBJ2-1,CATSRDRRQGAFPFF,TGTGCCACCAGCAGAGATAGGCGACAGGGGGCTTTCCCGTTCTTC
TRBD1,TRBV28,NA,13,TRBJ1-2,CASSHGDRQGYTF,TGTGCCAGCAGCCACGGGGACAGACAAGGCTACACCTTC
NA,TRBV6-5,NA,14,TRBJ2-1,CASSYGDISNEQFF,TGTGCCAGCAGTTACGGGGACATATCCAATGAGCAGTTCTTC
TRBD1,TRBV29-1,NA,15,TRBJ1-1,CSVEDSDRARSEAFF,TGCAGCGTTGAAGATTCGGACAGGGCTAGATCTGAAGCTTTCTTT
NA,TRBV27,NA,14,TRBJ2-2,CASSWGQGAGELFF,TGTGCCAGCAGTTGGGGACAAGGCGCCGGGGAGCTGTTTTTT
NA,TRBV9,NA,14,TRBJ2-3,CASSVGVGADTQYF,TGTGCCAGCAGCGTAGGGGTGGGAGCAGATACGCAGTATTTT
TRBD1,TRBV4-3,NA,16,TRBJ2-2,CASSQQTGNSAGELFF,TGCGCCAGCAGCCAGCAGACAGGGAACAGTGCCGGGGAGCTGTTTTTT
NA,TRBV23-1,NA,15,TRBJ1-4,CASSEAFTTNEKLFF,TGCGCCAGCAGTGAGGCTTTTACAACTAATGAAAAACTGTTTTTT
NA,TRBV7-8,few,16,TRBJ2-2,CASSLAGRGRSGELFF,TGTGCCAGCAGCTTAGCGGGGCGGGGTCGTAGCGGGGAGCTGTTTTTT
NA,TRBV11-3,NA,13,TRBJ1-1,CASSFTQNTEAFF,TGTGCCAGCAGCTTCACTCAAAACACTGAAGCTTTCTTT
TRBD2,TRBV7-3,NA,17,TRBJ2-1,CASSSGTSGGAFNEQFF,TGTGCCAGCAGCTCCGGGACTAGCGGGGGGGCGTTTAATGAGCAGTTCTTC
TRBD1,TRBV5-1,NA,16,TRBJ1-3,CASSLVGTDHGNTIYF,TGCGCCAGCAGCTTGGTCGGGACAGACCATGGAAACACCATATATTTT
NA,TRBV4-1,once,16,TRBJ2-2,CASSLRDSRRTGELFF,TGCGCCAGCAGCCTCAGAGACAGTCGACGGACCGGGGAGCTGTTTTTT
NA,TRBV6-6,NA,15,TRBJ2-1,CASSLQQSSYNEQFF,TGTGCCAGCAGTTTACAGCAGAGCTCCTACAATGAGCAGTTCTTC
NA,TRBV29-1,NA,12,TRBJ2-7,CSVVASGGEQYF,TGCAGCGTTGTAGCCTCCGGCGGGGAGCAGTACTTC
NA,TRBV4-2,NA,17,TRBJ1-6,CASSQQDKSLLNSPLHF,TGTGCCAGCAGCCAACAGGACAAGAGCCTTCTTAATTCACCCCTCCACTTT
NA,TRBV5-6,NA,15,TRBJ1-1,CASSLRFRGRTEAFF,TGTGCCAGCAGCTTGAGGTTCAGGGGTCGAACTGAAGCTTTCTTT
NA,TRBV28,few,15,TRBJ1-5,CASSPGGRGDQPQHF,TGTGCCAGCAGCCCAGGAGGGAGAGGCGATCAGCCCCAGCATTTT
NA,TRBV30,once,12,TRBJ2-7,CAWRTDTYEQYF,TGTGCCTGGAGGACGGACACCTACGAGCAGTACTTC
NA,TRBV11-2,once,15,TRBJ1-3,CASSFTDSGGNTIYF,TGTGCCAGCAGCTTTACGGACTCTGGCGGAAACACCATATATTTT
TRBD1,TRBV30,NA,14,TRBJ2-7,CAWNRGVQGGEQYF,TGTGCCTGGAACAGGGGGGTCCAAGGTGGCGAGCAGTACTTC
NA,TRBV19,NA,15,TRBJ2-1,CASSKSASSYNEQFF,TGTGCCAGTAGTAAGTCCGCGAGCTCCTACAATGAGCAGTTCTTC
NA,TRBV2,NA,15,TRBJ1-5,CASSLTGNSNQPQHF,TGTGCCAGCAGTTTAACGGGAAATAGCAATCAGCCCCAGCATTTT
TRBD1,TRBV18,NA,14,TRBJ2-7,CASSPRTGGYEQYF,TGTGCCAGCTCACCACGGACAGGGGGCTACGAGCAGTACTTC
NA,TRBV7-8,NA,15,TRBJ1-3,CASSLISRNGNTIYF,TGTGCCAGCAGCTTAATTTCGAGAAACGGAAACACCATATATTTT
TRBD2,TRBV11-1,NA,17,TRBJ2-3,CASSTGLAGGFTDTQYF,TGTGCCAGCAGCACCGGACTAGCGGGGGGGTTCACAGATACGCAGTATTTT
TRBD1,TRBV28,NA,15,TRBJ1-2,CASSFGDRGYYGYTF,TGTGCCAGCAGTTTCGGGGACAGGGGCTACTATGGCTACACCTTC
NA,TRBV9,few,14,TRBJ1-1,CASSVGLRATEAFF,TGTGCCAGCAGCGTAGGTCTCAGGGCCACTGAAGCTTTCTTT
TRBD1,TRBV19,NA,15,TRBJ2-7,CASSRDRAGSYEQYF,TGTGCCAGTAGTCGGGACAGGGCAGGTTCCTACGAGCAGTACTTC
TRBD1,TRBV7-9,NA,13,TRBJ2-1,CASSLATGGGQFF,TGTGCCAGCAGCTTAGCTACAGGGGGCGGACAGTTCTTC
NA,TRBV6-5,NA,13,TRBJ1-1,CASKGVMNTEAFF,TGTGCCAGCAAGGGAGTTATGAACACTGAAGCTTTCTTT